This T cell receptor beta chain appears in the sequencing data of a study of blood T cell repertoires in COVID-19. A Seattle source enrolled patients during active infection and followed them longitudinally. Sequencing was performed with immunoSEQ multiplex PCR; in TCRdb, only in-frame clones are kept and a portion is missing. The sample holds under 450,000 clones; 70% to 90% are singletons and the top ten take about 1.6%. V was shortened by 0 bases and J by 3 bases, with 12 bases between the two germline ends. Germline loops: CDR1 KGHSH, CDR2 LQKENI. There are 15 residues in the CDR3. The chain has TRBV18 and TRBJ2-7; no firm D call. The sequence was obtained from a woman aged 35 to 49 with COVID-19, enrolled during active disease. Sample: peripheral blood. The CDR3 sequence is CASSPPRGDLYEQYF. CDR3 DNA: TGTGCCAGCTCACCACCCAGAGGTGATCTCTACGAGCAGTACTTC.